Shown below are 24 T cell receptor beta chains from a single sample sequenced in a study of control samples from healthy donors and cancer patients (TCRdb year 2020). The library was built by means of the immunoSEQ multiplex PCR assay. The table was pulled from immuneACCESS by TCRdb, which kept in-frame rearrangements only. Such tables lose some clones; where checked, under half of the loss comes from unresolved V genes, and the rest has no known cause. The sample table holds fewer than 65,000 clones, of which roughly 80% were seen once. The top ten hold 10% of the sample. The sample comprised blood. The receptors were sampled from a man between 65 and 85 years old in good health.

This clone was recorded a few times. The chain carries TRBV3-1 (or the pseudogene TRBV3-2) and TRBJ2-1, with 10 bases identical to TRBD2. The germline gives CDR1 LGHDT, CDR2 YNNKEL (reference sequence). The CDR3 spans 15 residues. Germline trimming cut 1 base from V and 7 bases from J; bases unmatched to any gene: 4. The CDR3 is CASSQGSGGLNEQFF. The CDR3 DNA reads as TGTGCCAGCAGCCAAGGTAGCGGGGGGCTAAATGAGCAGTTCTTC.

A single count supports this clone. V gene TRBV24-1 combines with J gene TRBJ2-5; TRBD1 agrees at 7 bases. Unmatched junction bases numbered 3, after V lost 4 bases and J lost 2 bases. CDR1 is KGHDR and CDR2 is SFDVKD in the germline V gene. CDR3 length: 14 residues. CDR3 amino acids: CATSETGDQETQYF. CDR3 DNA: TGTGCCACCAGTGAAACAGGGGATCAAGAGACCCAGTACTTC.

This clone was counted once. The CDR3 nucleotides read TGTGCCAGCAGCAGGGGTTCGTCTAATGAAAAACTGTTTTTT. Its translation: CASSRGSSNEKLFF. This rearrangement joins TRBV6-5 to TRBJ1-4; D perhaps matches TRBD1 (6 bases). The CDR3 consists of 14 residues. The germline CDR1 and CDR2 sequences are MNHEY and SVGAGI. The V end was cut by 6 bases, the J end by 3 bases, with 11 bases between.

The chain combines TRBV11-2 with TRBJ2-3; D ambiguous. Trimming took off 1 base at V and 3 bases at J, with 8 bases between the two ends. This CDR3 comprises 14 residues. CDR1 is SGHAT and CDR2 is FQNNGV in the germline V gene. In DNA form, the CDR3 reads TGTGCCAGCAGCTTAGTTCCTGCAACAGATACGCAGTATTTT. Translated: CASSLVPATDTQYF.

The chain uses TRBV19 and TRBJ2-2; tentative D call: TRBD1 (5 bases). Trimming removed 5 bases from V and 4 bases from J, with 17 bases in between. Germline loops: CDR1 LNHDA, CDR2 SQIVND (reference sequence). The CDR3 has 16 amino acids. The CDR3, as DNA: TGTGCCAGTAGTCCCTCCTATGGGGCGGTCACCGGGGAGCTGTTTTTT. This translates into CASSPSYGAVTGELFF. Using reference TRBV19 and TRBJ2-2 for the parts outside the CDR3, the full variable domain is DGGITQSPKYLFRKEGQNVTLSCEQNLNHDAMYWYRQDPGQGLRLIYYSQIVNDFQKGDIAEGYSVSREKKESFPLTVTSAQKNPTAFYLCASSPSYGAVTGELFFGEGSRLTVL.

CDR3 in DNA: TGTGCCAGCAGTCCCCGAGGGGCGGGGCAAGAGACCCAGTACTTC. Protein product: CASSPRGAGQETQYF. The rearrangement uses TRBV28 and TRBJ2-5; D might be TRBD2 (6 bases). The germline V gene has CDR1 MDHEN and CDR2 SYDVKM. Trimming removed 5 bases at V and 2 bases at J, with 15 bases between. The CDR3 contains 15 residues.

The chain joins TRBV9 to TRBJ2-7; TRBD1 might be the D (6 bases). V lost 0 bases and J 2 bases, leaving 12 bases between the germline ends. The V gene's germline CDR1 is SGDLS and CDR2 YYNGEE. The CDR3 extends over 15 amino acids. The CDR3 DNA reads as TGTGCCAGCAGCGTAGGGCCAGGGGCACCCTACGAGCAGTACTTC. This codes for CASSVGPGAPYEQYF.

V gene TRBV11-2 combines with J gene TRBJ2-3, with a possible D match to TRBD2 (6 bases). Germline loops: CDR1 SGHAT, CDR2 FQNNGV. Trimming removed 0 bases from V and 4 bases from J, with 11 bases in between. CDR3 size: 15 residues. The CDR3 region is CASSLEVRGSDTQYF. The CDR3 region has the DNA TGTGCCAGCAGCTTAGAAGTCCGGGGGTCAGATACGCAGTATTTT.

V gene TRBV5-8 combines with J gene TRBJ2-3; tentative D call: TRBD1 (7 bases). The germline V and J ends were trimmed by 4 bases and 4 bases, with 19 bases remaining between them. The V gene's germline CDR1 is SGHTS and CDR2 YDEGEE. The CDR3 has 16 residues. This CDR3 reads CASSPRGRLDPDTQYF. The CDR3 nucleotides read TGTGCCAGCAGCCCCAGGGGGAGGCTCGACCCAGATACGCAGTATTTT.

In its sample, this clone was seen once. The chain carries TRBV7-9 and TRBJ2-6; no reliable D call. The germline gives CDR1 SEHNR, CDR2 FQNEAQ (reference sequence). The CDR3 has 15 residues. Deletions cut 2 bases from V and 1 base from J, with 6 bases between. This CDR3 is CASSLMRSGANVLTF. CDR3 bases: TGTGCCAGCAGCTTAATGCGATCTGGGGCCAACGTCCTGACTTTC.

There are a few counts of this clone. The CDR3 region is CASAGNSNQPQHF. CDR3 DNA sequence: TGTGCCAGCGCGGGGAATAGCAATCAGCCCCAGCATTTT. The chain couples TRBV7-8 to TRBJ1-5, with D unresolved. The CDR3 is 13 residues long. Per germline, CDR1 SGHVS and CDR2 FQNEAQ. V was trimmed by 8 bases and J by 0 bases, leaving 8 bases between them.

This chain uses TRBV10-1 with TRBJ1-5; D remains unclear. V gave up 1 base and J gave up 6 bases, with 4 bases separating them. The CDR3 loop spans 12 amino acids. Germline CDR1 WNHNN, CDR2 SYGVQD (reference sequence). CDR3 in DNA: TGCGCCAGCAGTGAGTACGGTCAGCCCCAGCATTTT. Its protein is CASSEYGQPQHF.

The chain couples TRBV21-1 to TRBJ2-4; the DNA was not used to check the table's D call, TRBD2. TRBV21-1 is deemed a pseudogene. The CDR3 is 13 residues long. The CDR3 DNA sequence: TGTGCCAGCAGCAAAGTCTCCAAAAACATTCAGTACTTC. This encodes CASSKVSKNIQYF.

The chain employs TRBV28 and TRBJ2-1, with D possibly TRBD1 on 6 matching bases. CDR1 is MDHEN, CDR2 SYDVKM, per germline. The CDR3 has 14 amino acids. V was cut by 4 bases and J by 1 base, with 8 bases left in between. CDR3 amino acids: CASSYRGSYNEQFF. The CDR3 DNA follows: TGTGCCAGCAGTTATAGGGGGTCCTACAATGAGCAGTTCTTC.

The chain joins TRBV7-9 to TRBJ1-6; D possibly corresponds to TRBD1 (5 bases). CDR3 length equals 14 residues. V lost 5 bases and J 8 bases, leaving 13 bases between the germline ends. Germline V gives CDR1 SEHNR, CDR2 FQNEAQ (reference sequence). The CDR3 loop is CASSPDWGDSPLHF. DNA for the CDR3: TGTGCCAGCAGCCCCGACTGGGGGGATTCACCCCTCCACTTT.

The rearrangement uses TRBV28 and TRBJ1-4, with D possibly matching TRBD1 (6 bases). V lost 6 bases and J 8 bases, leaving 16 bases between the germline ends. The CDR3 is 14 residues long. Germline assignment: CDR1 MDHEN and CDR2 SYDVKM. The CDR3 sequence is CASRLIDRREKLFF. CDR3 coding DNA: TGTGCCAGCAGACTGATCGACAGGAGGGAAAAACTGTTTTTT.

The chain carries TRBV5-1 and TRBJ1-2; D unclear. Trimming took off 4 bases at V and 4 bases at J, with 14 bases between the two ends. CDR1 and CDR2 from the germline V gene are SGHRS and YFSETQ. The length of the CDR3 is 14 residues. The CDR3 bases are TGCGCCAGCAGCCCTAGCGGAAACCTCTATGGCTACACCTTC. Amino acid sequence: CASSPSGNLYGYTF.

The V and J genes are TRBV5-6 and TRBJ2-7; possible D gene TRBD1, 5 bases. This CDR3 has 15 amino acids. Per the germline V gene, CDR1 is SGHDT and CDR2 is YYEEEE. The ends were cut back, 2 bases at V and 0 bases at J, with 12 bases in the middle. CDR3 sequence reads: CASSFWGSLSYEQYF. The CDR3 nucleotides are TGTGCCAGCAGCTTCTGGGGCAGCCTCTCCTACGAGCAGTACTTC.

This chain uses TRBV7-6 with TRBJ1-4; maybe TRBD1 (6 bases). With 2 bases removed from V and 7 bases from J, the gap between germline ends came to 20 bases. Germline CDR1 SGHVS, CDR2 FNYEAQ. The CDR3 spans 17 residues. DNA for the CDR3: TGTGCCAGCAGCTTATCATACCGGCAGGGGCGGCGTGAAAAACTGTTTTTT. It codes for CASSLSYRQGRREKLFF.

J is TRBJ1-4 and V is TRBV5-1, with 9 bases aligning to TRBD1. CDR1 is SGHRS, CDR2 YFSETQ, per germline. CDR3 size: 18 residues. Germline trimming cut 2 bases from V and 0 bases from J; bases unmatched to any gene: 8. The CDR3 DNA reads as TGCGCCAGCAGCTTACAGGGGGCTATGGGTACAACTAATGAAAAACTGTTTTTT. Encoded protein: CASSLQGAMGTTNEKLFF.

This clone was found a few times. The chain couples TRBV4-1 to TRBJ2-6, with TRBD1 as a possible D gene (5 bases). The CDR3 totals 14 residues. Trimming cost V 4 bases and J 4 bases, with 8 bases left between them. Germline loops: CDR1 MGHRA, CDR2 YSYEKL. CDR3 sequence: CASSPRQGANVLTF. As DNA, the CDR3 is TGCGCCAGCAGCCCCAGACAGGGGGCCAACGTCCTGACTTTC.

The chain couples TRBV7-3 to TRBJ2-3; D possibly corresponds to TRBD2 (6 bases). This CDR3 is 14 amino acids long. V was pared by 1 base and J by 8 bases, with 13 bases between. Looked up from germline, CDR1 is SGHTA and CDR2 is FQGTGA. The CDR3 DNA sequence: TGTGCCAGCAGCTTAAATGGCGGGGACCTTACGCAGTATTTT. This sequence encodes CASSLNGGDLTQYF. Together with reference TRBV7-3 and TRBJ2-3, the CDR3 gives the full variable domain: GAGVSQTPSNKVTEKGKYVELRCDPISGHTALYWYRQSLGQGPEFLIYFQGTGAADDSGLPNDRFFAVRPEGSVSTLKIQRTERGDSAVYLCASSLNGGDLTQYFGPGTRLTVL.

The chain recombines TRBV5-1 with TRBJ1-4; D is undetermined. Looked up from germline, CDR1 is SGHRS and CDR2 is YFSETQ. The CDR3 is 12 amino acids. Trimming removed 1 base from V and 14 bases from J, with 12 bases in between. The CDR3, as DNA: TGCGCCAGCAGCTTGATAGGGAATCTGCTGTTTTTT. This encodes CASSLIGNLLFF.

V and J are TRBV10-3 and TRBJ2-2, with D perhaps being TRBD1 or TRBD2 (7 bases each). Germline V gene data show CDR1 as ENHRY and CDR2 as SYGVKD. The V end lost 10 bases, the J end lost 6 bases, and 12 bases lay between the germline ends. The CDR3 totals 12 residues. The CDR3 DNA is TGTGCCACCAGGGGGGGCCCCGGGGAGCTGTTTTTT. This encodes CATRGGPGELFF.